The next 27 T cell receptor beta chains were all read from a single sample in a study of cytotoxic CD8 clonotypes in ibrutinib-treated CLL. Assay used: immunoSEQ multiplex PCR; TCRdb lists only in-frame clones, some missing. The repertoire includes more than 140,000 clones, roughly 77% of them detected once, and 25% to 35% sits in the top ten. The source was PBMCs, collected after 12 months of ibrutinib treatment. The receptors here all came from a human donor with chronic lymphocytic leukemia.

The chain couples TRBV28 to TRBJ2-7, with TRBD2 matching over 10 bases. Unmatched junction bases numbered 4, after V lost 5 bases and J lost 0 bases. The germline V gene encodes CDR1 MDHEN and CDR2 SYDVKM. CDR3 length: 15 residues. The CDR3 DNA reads TGTGCCAGCAGTGAAGCGGGAGGGAGCTCCTACGAGCAGTACTTC. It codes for CASSEAGGSSYEQYF.

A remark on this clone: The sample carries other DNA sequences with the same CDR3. The CDR3: CASSLGAGELFF. DNA for the CDR3: TGCGCCAGCAGCTTAGGGGCCGGGGAGCTGTTTTTT. The genes are TRBV5-1 and TRBJ2-2; possibly TRBD1 for D (5 bases). The CDR3 consists of 12 residues. V shed 2 bases and J shed 6 bases, with 5 bases lying between them. Germline V CDR1 and CDR2: SGHRS, YFSETQ.

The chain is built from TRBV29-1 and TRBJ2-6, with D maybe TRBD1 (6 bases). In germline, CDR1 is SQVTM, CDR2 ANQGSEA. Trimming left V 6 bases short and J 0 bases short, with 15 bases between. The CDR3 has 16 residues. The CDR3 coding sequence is TGCAGCGTAGAATTACAGGGATTCTCTGGGGCCAACGTCCTGACTTTC. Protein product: CSVELQGFSGANVLTF.

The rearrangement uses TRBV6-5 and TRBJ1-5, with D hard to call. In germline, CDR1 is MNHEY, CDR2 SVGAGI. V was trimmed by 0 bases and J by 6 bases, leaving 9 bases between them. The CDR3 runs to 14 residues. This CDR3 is CASSYSPGIQPQHF. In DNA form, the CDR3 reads TGTGCCAGCAGTTACTCGCCAGGCATTCAGCCCCAGCATTTT.

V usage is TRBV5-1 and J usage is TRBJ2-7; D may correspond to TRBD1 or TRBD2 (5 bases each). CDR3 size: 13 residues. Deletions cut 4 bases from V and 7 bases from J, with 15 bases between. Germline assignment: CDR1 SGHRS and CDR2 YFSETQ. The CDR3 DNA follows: TGCGCCAGCAGCCTATGGGACGGTTTAGAGCAGTACTTC. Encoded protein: CASSLWDGLEQYF.

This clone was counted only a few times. CDR3 DNA: TGTGCCAGCAGCTTAGGGGGCTCGCGGGATAACTATGGCTACACCTTC. This translates into CASSLGGSRDNYGYTF. This chain connects TRBV7-9 to TRBJ1-2; TRBD1 might be the D (5 bases). The germline gives CDR1 SEHNR, CDR2 FQNEAQ (reference sequence). V gave up 1 base and J gave up 1 base, with 13 bases separating them. This CDR3 contains 16 residues. Using reference TRBV7-9 and TRBJ1-2 for the parts outside the CDR3, the full variable domain is DTGVSQNPRHKITKRGQNVTFRCDPISEHNRLYWYRQTLGQGPEFLTYFQNEAQLEKSRLLSDRFSAERPKGSFSTLEIQRTEQGDSAMYLCASSLGGSRDNYGYTFGSGTRLTVV.

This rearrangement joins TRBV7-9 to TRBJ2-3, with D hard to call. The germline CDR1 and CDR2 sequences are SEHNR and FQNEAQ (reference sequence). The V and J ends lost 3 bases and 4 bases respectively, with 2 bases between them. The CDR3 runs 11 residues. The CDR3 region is CASSFSDTQYF. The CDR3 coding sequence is TGTGCCAGCAGCTTTTCAGATACGCAGTATTTT.

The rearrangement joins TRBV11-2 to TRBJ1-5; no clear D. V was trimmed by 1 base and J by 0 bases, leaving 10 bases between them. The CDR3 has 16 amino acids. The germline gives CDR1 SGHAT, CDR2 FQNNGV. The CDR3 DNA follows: TGTGCCAGCAGCTTAGTTTCTGGGTTTAGCAATCAGCCCCAGCATTTT. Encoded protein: CASSLVSGFSNQPQHF.

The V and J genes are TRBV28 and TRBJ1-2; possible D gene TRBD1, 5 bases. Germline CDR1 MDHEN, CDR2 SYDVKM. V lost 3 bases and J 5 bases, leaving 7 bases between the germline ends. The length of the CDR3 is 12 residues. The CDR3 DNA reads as TGTGCCAGCAGTTTGGGGGTGTATGGCTACACCTTC. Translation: CASSLGVYGYTF.

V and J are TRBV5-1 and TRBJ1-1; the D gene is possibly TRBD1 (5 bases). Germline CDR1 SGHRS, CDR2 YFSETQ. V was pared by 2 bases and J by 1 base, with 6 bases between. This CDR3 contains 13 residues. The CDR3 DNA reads TGCGCCAGCAGCTTCGGGGCGAACACTGAAGCTTTCTTT. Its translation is CASSFGANTEAFF. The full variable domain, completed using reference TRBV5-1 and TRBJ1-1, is KAGVTQTPRYLIKTRGQQVTLSCSPISGHRSVSWYQQTPGQGLQFLFEYFSETQRNKGNFPGRFSGRQFSNSRSEMNVSTLELGDSALYLCASSFGANTEAFFGQGTRLTVV.

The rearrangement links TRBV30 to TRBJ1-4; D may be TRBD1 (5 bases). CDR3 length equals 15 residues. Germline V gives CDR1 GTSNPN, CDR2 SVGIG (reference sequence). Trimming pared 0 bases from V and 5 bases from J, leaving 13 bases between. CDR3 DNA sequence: TGTGCCTGGAGTGTACGAGGGACTGAAAATGAAAAACTGTTTTTT. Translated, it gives CAWSVRGTENEKLFF.

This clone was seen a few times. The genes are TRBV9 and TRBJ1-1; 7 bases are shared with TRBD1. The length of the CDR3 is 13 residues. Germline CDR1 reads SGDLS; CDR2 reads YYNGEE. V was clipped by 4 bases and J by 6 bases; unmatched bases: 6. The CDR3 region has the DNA TGTGCCAGCAGCACAAGACAGGGAGCTGAAGCTTTCTTT. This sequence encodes CASSTRQGAEAFF.

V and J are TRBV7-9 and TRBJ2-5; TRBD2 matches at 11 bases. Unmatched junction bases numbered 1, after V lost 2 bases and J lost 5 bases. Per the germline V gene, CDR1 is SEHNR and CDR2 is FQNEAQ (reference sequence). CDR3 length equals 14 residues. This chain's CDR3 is CASSLTSGGETQYF. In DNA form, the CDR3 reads TGTGCCAGCAGCTTAACTAGCGGGGGTGAGACCCAGTACTTC.

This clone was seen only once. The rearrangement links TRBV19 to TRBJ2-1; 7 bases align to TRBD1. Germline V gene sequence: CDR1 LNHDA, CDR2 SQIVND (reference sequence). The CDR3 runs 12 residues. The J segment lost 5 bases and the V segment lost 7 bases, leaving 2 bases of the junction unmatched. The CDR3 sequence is CASTTGHNEQFF. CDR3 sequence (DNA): TGTGCCAGTACGACAGGGCACAATGAGCAGTTCTTC.

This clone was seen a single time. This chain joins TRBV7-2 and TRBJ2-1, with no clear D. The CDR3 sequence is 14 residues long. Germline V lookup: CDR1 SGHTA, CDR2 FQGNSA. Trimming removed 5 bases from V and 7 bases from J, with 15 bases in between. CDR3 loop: CASSQRPVDNEQFF. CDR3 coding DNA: TGTGCCAGCAGCCAAAGGCCCGTGGATAATGAGCAGTTCTTC.

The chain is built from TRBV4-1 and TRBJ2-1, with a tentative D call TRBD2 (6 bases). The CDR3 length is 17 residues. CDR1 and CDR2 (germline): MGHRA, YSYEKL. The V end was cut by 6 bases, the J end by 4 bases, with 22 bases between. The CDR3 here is CASRKLEGFPLYNEQFF. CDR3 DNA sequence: TGCGCCAGCAGAAAGCTGGAGGGGTTTCCCCTTTACAATGAGCAGTTCTTC.

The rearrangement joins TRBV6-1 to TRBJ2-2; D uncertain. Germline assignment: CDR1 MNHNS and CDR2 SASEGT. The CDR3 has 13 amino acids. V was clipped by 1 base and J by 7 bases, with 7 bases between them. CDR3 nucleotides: TGTGCCAGCAGTGAAGGGCAAATCGGGGAGCTGTTTTTT. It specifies CASSEGQIGELFF.

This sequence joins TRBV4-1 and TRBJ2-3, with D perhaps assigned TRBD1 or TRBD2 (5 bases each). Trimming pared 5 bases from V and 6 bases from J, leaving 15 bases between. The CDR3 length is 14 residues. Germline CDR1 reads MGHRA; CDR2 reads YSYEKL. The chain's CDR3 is CASSGWDLGDTQYF. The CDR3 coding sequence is TGCGCCAGCAGCGGCTGGGACCTCGGGGATACGCAGTATTTT.

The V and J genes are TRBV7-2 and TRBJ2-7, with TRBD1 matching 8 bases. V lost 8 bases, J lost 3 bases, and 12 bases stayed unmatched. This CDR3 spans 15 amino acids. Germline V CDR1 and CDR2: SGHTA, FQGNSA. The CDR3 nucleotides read TGTGCCAGCGCGGATATGACAGGGGTTAACTACGAGCAGTACTTC. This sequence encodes CASADMTGVNYEQYF.

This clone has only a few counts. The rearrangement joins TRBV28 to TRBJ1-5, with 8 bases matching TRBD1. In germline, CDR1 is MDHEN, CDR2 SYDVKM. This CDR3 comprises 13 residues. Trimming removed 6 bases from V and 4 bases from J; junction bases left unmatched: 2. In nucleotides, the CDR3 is TGTGCCAGCAGCAGACAGGGGAATCAGCCCCAGCATTTT. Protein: CASSRQGNQPQHF.

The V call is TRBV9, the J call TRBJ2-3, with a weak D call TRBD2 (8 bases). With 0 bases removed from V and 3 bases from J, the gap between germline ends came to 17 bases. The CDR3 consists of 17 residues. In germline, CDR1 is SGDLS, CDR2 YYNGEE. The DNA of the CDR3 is TGTGCCAGCAGCGTAGTTGCGGGAGGACAGGAGACAGATACGCAGTATTTT. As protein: CASSVVAGGQETDTQYF.

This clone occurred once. CDR3 sequence (DNA): TGTGCCTGGGGACCTGGGGGGACAGATACGCAGTATTTT. Translated, it gives CAWGPGGTDTQYF. The genes are TRBV30 and TRBJ2-3, with D possibly matching TRBD2 (6 bases). The germline gives CDR1 GTSNPN, CDR2 SVGIG (reference sequence). CDR3 length: 13 amino acids. Trimming removed 5 bases at V and 3 bases at J, with 12 bases between.

The CDR3 reads CATSRDLLALGGGEQFF. The CDR3 DNA reads TGTGCCACCAGCAGAGATCTTCTCGCCTTAGGGGGCGGTGAGCAGTTCTTC. The V call is TRBV15, the J call TRBJ2-1, with 7 bases lining up with TRBD1. The trim removed 0 bases at V and 9 bases at J, leaving 14 bases unmatched. The CDR3 length is 17 residues. From germline, CDR1 is LNHNV and CDR2 YYDKDF (reference sequence).

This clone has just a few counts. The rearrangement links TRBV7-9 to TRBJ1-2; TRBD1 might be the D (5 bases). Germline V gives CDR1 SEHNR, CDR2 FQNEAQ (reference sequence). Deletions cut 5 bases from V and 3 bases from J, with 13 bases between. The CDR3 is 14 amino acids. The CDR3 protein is CASSPRGTDYGYTF. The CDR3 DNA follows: TGTGCCAGCAGCCCCCGCGGGACGGACTATGGCTACACCTTC.

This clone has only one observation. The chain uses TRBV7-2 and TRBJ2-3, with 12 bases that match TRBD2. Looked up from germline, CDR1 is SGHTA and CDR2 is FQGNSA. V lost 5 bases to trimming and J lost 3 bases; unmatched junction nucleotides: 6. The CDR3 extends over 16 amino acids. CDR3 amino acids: CASSPSSGRGTDTQYF. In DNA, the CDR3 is TGTGCCAGCAGCCCATCTAGCGGGAGGGGAACAGATACGCAGTATTTT.

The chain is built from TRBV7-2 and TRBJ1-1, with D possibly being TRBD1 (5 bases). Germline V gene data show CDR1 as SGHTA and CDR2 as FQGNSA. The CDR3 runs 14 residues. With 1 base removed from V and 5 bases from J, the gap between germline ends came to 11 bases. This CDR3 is CASSLVGTGTEAFF. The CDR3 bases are TGTGCCAGCAGCTTAGTGGGGACGGGGACTGAAGCTTTCTTT.

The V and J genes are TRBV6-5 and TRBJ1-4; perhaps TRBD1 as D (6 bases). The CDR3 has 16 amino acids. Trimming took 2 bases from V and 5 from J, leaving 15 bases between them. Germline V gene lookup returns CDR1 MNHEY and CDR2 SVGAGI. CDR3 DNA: TGTGCCAGCAGTTACGAGGGGGGTCGGGGGAATGAAAAACTGTTTTTT. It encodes CASSYEGGRGNEKLFF.